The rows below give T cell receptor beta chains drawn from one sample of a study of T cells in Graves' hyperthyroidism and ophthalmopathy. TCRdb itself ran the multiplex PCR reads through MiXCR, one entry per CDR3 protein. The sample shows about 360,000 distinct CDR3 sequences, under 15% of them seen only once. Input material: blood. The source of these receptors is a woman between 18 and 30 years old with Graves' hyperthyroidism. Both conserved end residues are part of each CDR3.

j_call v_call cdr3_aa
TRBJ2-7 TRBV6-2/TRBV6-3 CASRTGTRSYEQYF
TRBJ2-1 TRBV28 CASSFSGGFDYEQFF
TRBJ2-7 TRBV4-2 CASSQDRTAVYEQYF
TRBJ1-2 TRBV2 CASSEGQSIYGYTF
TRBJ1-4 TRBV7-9 CASSLETGVVEKLFF
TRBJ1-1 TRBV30 CAWSVRGDTEAFF
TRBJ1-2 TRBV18 CASSPPRIGQGINYGYTF
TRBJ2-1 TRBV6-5 CASGGGEQFF
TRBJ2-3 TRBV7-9 CASSSLKKRSTGGHSTDTQYF
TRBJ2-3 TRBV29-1 CSVQSGLTDTQYF
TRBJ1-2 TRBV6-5 CASSYPHRQGPYGYTF
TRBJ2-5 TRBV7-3 CASSQSGRDQETQYF
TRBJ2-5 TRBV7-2 CASSLLGLAGVRETQYF
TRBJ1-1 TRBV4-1 CASSDHSGTERAFF
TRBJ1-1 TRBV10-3 CAIEEGQGANTEAFF
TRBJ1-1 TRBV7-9 CASERTAEAFF
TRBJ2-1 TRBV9 CASSVTGIVYNEQFF
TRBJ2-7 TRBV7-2 CASSFDRGSSYEQYF
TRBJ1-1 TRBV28 CASSYGGRTEAFF
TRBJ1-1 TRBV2 CASSMTGGQTEAFF
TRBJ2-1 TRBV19 CASRPNPGGRASEQFF
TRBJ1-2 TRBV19 CASSIGLQGTYGYTF
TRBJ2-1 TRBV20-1 CSAIRDRHNEQFF
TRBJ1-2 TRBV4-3 CASSQDVTGPGNYGYTF
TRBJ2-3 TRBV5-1 CASTRASTDTQYF
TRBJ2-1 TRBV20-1 CSASPGQDSYNEQFF
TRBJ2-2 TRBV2 CASSYSLAGATGELFF
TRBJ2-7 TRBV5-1 CASSLGLPLGQGIWDEQYF
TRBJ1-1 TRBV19 CASTLTGTNTEAFF